A selection of T cell receptor beta chains follows, all from one sample in a study of blood T cells in healthy people across ages. Via MiXCR, TCRdb re-called the 5' RACE reads, giving one row per CDR3 protein. The table has more than 800,000 distinct CDR3 sequences, more than 25% seen once. The sample consisted of blood. All receptors derive from a woman aged 80 or older in good health. Each CDR3 is given with its conserved first and last residue. A D gene is named only where the DNA matches it firmly. A row's size may be missing; if present it is once, few, many or a size class.

clone size | J gene | V gene | D gene | CDR3 DNA | CDR3 protein
. | TRBJ2-5 | TRBV18 | . | TGTGCCAGCTCACCACTATCGAGCCCACAAGGGACCCAGTACTTC | CASSPLSSPQGTQYF
many | TRBJ1-2 | TRBV12-3/TRBV12-4 | . | TGTGCCAGCAGTGAGAGCTATGGCTACACCTTC | CASSESYGYTF
once | TRBJ2-5 | TRBV7-3 | . | TGTGCCAGCAGCTTATCCCCACGATCCGGGTCAGAGACCCAGTACTTC | CASSLSPRSGSETQYF
. | TRBJ2-7 | TRBV6-6 | . | TGTGCCAGCAGGACGGCAGGTTACGAGCAGTACTTC | CASRTAGYEQYF
. | TRBJ1-2 | TRBV20-1 | TRBD1 | TGCAGTGCTATCCGGGACAGGGGTGCTTTTAACTATGGCCACACCTTC | CSAIRDRGAFNYGHTF
many | TRBJ2-6 | TRBV7-2 | . | TGTGCCAGCAGCTTAAGGTCGGACTTCTCTGGGGCCAACGTCCTGACTTTC | CASSLRSDFSGANVLTF
many | TRBJ2-5 | TRBV12-3/TRBV12-4 | TRBD2 | TGTGCCAGCCGGGGGCCCCAGCGGGGGGCAAGCCCAAGAGGAACCCAGTACTTC | CASRGPQRGASPRGTQYF
. | TRBJ2-3 | TRBV6-1 | . | TGTGCCAGCTTACCCCCGGGACCCTCCAATACGCAGTATTTT | CASLPPGPSNTQYF
. | TRBJ2-5 | TRBV11-2 | . | TGTGCCAGCAGCTTTTCGCCGGCAGGAGAGACCCAGTACTTC | CASSFSPAGETQYF
many | TRBJ2-7 | TRBV27 | . | TGTGCCAGCAGTTTATCGTTCGGGGCCCCCTACGAGCAGTACTTC | CASSLSFGAPYEQYF
many | TRBJ2-5 | TRBV29-1 | . | TGCAGCGTTGATTTGACCGGGACGGTAGAGACCCAGTACTTC | CSVDLTGTVETQYF
many | TRBJ1-2 | TRBV29-1 | . | TGCAGCGTTGAAGGGGCGGGGACACCCTATGGCTACACCTTC | CSVEGAGTPYGYTF
. | TRBJ2-5 | TRBV12-3/TRBV12-4 | . | TGTGCCAGCACCCTGAGCGGGACCCAGTACTTC | CASTLSGTQYF
. | TRBJ1-2 | TRBV27 | . | TGTGCCAGCAGTCCCCCGAACCGGAGCTATGGCTACACCTTC | CASSPPNRSYGYTF
few | TRBJ2-3 | TRBV7-2 | . | TGTGCCAGCAGCTTAGTTCTTAGGGCAGGTGGTACGCGGTATTTT | CASSLVLRAGGTRYF
many | TRBJ2-3 | TRBV7-8 | . | TGTGCCAGCAGCACACGAGGTAGCACAGATACGCAGTATTTT | CASSTRGSTDTQYF
. | TRBJ2-1 | TRBV7-2 | TRBD2 | TGTGCCAGCAGCTACCGGACTAGCGGGTTCTACAATGAGCAGTTCTTC | CASSYRTSGFYNEQFF
. | TRBJ2-3 | TRBV5-4 | . | TGTGCCAGCAGCAGTCCGGGACATCATAGCACAGATACGCAGTATTTT | CASSSPGHHSTDTQYF
. | TRBJ2-5 | TRBV5-6 | TRBD1 | TGTGCCAGCAGCTTTAGAGGGGGCAGGGGGACCCAGTACTTC | CASSFRGGRGTQYF
many | TRBJ1-5 | TRBV5-5 | . | TGTGCCAGCAGCTTAGGGGCTTATAGCAATCAGCCCCAGCATTTT | CASSLGAYSNQPQHF
. | TRBJ2-5 | TRBV29-1 | TRBD1 | TGCAGCGTAGGGGACAGGGCCTCGGAGACCCAGTACTTC | CSVGDRASETQYF
. | TRBJ2-7 | TRBV6-5 | TRBD2 | TGTGCCAGCAGTTACGCGGGGGGCGGGGGATTCTACAATGAGCAGTACTTC | CASSYAGGGGFYNEQYF
many | TRBJ2-5 | TRBV4-2 | . | TGTGCCAGCAGCCAAGATCGTAACGGGCGGAGAGAGACCCAGTACTTC | CASSQDRNGRRETQYF
. | TRBJ2-2 | TRBV7-8 | . | TGTGCCAGCAGCTTAGGTCGGGCCCTACTGGGGAGGAACACCGGGGAGCTGTTTTTT | CASSLGRALLGRNTGELFF
. | TRBJ1-1 | TRBV29-1 | TRBD1 | TGCAGCGCCCGGACAGGGCCAAGGGACACTGAAGCTTTCTTT | CSARTGPRDTEAFF
. | TRBJ1-5 | TRBV20-1 | TRBD1 | TGCAGTGCTAGTGCTGGACAGGGGCGGAATCAGCCCCAGCATTTT | CSASAGQGRNQPQHF
. | TRBJ2-5 | TRBV4-3 | TRBD1 | TGCACCAGCAGCCTGGGACAGGGGTACCAAGAGACCCAGTACTTC | CTSSLGQGYQETQYF
many | TRBJ2-5 | TRBV28 | TRBD1 | TGTGCCAGCAGTTTAAGGGGACAGGGGGCTGGGGAGACCCAGTACTTC | CASSLRGQGAGETQYF
many | TRBJ2-1 | TRBV20-1 | TRBD2 | TGCAGTGCTACCCGCGCGCTAGCGGGAGTCTCCTACAATGAGCAGTTCTTC | CSATRALAGVSYNEQFF
. | TRBJ2-3 | TRBV12-3/TRBV12-4 | . | TGTGCCAGCAGAAAAATGATAGTGAGCGCAGATACGCAGTATTTT | CASRKMIVSADTQYF
few | TRBJ2-5 | TRBV5-6 | TRBD1 | TGTGCCAGCAGCTTGGCTTTACAGGGGGCCGGCCAAGAGACCCAGTACTTC | CASSLALQGAGQETQYF
many | TRBJ2-7 | TRBV10-2 | . | TGCGCCAGCAGTGAGGTAGGGCGACAGTACTTC | CASSEVGRQYF
. | TRBJ2-3 | TRBV15 | . | TGTGCCACCAGCAGAGGTCGGCGGGGGCCCACAGATACGCAGTATTTT | CATSRGRRGPTDTQYF
many | TRBJ2-1 | TRBV20-1 | . | TGCAGTGCTAGCCCCTACGACAGGGTCAGGGGGGGTGAGCAGTTCTTC | CSASPYDRVRGGEQFF
. | TRBJ1-5 | TRBV30 | . | TGTGCCTGGAGTCAAACTGGCAATCAGCCCCAGCATTTT | CAWSQTGNQPQHF
. | TRBJ1-5 | TRBV6-1 | TRBD1 | TGTGCCAGCAGGACCTTACAGGGGACAGGGAGCAATCAGCCCCAGCATTTT | CASRTLQGTGSNQPQHF
few | TRBJ1-2 | TRBV30 | TRBD1 | TGTGTCTGGAGTTTATCGGGGACAGGGAATCTACGGGGCTACACCTTC | CVWSLSGTGNLRGYTF
. | TRBJ2-7 | TRBV24-1 | . | TGTGCCACCGCTGAGCTGAGGTCGAGCTCCTACAATGAGCAGTACTTC | CATAELRSSSYNEQYF
few | TRBJ2-1 | TRBV27 | . | TGTGCCAGCAGTTCAGGCATCCAGCAGTTCTTC | CASSSGIQQFF
. | TRBJ2-5 | TRBV20-1 | . | TGCAGTGCAGACGACGGGAATGCTCGGCAGTACTTC | CSADDGNARQYF
. | TRBJ2-7 | TRBV4-1 | . | TGCGCCAGCAGCCAAGATCTAGGGACCAGAACCTACGAGCAGTACTTC | CASSQDLGTRTYEQYF
. | TRBJ1-1 | TRBV5-1 | . | TGCGCCAGCAGCTTGCTACTGGGGCTGAACACTGAAGCTTTCTTT | CASSLLLGLNTEAFF
many | TRBJ2-1 | TRBV6-2/TRBV6-3 | TRBD2 | TGTGCCAGCAGTTACCCACTAGCGGGGGATCACAATGAGCAGTTCTTC | CASSYPLAGDHNEQFF
. | TRBJ1-2 | TRBV4-3 | . | TGCGCCAGCAGAGATCCAGGAGACTCTGGTTATGGCTACACCTTC | CASRDPGDSGYGYTF
. | TRBJ1-2 | TRBV20-1 | . | TGCAGTACTAGTCAGGTGCTGGGAGACTATGGCTACACCTTC | CSTSQVLGDYGYTF
many | TRBJ2-1 | TRBV11-2 | TRBD2 | TGTGCCAGCAGCTACGGCCTAGCGGGGGGGCTCAATGAGCAGTTCTTC | CASSYGLAGGLNEQFF
many | TRBJ2-4 | TRBV7-2 | . | TGTGCCAGCAGCTTAGTGGGGGAGCTAGCCAAAAACATTCAGTACTTC | CASSLVGELAKNIQYF
many | TRBJ2-3 | TRBV7-9 | . | TGTGCCAGCAGCTTCGCAGTCACAGATACGCAGTATTTT | CASSFAVTDTQYF
many | TRBJ2-1 | TRBV7-9 | . | TGTGCCAGCAGTCGGCTAGCCATCAATGAGCAGTTCTTC | CASSRLAINEQFF
many | TRBJ2-5 | TRBV20-1 | . | TGCAGTTCGGTGGGGGCTAGTCACGAGACCCAGTACTTC | CSSVGASHETQYF